Each of the 7 T cell receptor beta chains below was sequenced from the same sample in a study of shared T cell receptors in the human thymus. Here immunoSEQ multiplex PCR was the method, and the copy in TCRdb shows in-frame clones only, minus some. The table includes around 730,000 clones, approximately 85% detected once. Another study also made use of these data, one on human thymus T cells.

Sample: thymocytes. The receptors originated from a girl less than two years old with a congenital heart defect.

The chain recombines TRBV4-1 with TRBJ1-2; maybe TRBD1 (5 bases). This CDR3 region has 16 residues. Germline V CDR1 and CDR2: MGHRA, YSYEKL. The V gene lost 1 base and the J gene lost 4 bases, with 16 bases spanning the gap. The CDR3 nucleotides read TGCGCCAGCAGCCAAGGGGGGGGGTTTTCGGGCTATGGCTACACCTTC. Translating gives CASSQGGGFSGYGYTF.

This rearrangement joins TRBV23-1 to TRBJ1-4; maybe TRBD1 (6 bases). TRBV23-1 is classed as an ORF, of uncertain function. The CDR3 contains 17 residues. Trimming removed 11 bases at V and 0 bases at J, with 22 bases between. The DNA of the CDR3 is TGCGCCTCCGGGCCCCTATCAGGGACACCAACTAATGAAAAACTGTTTTTT. Its protein product is CASGPLSGTPTNEKLFF.

CDR3 amino acids: CASSYRDRAEGFFFAEAFF. CDR3 sequence (DNA): TGTGCCAGCAGCTACCGGGACAGGGCCGAGGGGTTCTTCTTCGCGGAAGCTTTCTTT. This chain joins TRBV5-4 and TRBJ1-1; TRBD1 matches at 9 bases. This CDR3 spans 19 amino acids. V lost 3 bases, J lost 8 bases, and 23 bases stayed unmatched. Germline V gives CDR1 SGHNT, CDR2 YYREEE (reference sequence).

The V gene is TRBV28, the J gene TRBJ2-7, with TRBD2 as a possible D gene (5 bases). This CDR3 is built from 12 residues. The V end was cut by 6 bases, the J end by 7 bases, with 13 bases between. Looked up from germline, CDR1 is MDHEN and CDR2 is SYDVKM. The CDR3 protein is CASSLRRVEQYF. DNA for the CDR3: TGTGCCAGCAGCCTGAGGCGGGTGGAGCAGTACTTC.

This chain uses TRBV19 with TRBJ1-5; a possible D gene is TRBD1 (6 bases). V lost 5 bases and J lost 3, with 14 bases in between. The CDR3 has 15 amino acids. Germline CDR1 reads LNHDA; CDR2 reads SQIVND (reference sequence). CDR3 in amino acids: CASSVLDRLNQPQHF. In nucleotides, the CDR3 is TGTGCCAGTAGTGTTCTCGACAGGCTCAATCAGCCCCAGCATTTT.

The chain uses TRBV4-3 and TRBJ1-1; TRBD1 matches at 7 bases. V trimming: 0 bases; J trimming: 0 bases; junction bases outside the gene matches: 7. The CDR3 loop spans 17 amino acids. Germline CDR1 and CDR2: LGHNA and YSLEER. The CDR3 sequence is CASSQDSDGTVNTEAFF. Here the CDR3 DNA reads TGCGCCAGCAGCCAAGATAGCGACGGGACAGTGAACACTGAAGCTTTCTTT.

The V and J genes are TRBV4-3 and TRBJ1-3; D is unclear. Trimming left V 1 base short and J 7 bases short, with 29 bases between. The CDR3 has 20 residues. Germline V gene data show CDR1 as LGHNA and CDR2 as YSLEER. The CDR3 reads CASSQVLGPSYVRGWNTIYF. CDR3 nucleotide sequence: TGCGCCAGCAGCCAAGTTCTAGGGCCTTCCTATGTGCGGGGTTGGAACACCATATATTTT.